This TCR beta chain was captured by sequencing in a study of cytomegalovirus exposure and HLA in healthy donors. Those who donated were healthy bone marrow donors. Primers included in the PCR were 60 Vbeta and 13 Jbeta primers. Authors' methods: Unique TCR beta chains totaled roughly 79 million in a later count, with approximately 10 million of them shared. The assay was immunoSEQ multiplex PCR, and TCRdb's table has in-frame clones only and misses some. V, J and clone size derive from that table, while D and trimming were established from the DNA sequence. The sample records 100,000 to 150,000 clones, less than 80% being singletons. The V and J ends lost 7 bases and 4 bases, in that order; junction bases with no gene match: 3. The CDR3 totals 13 residues. In germline, CDR1 is SQVTM, CDR2 ANQGSEA. This clone was picked up a small number of times. Its antigen is still unknown. Study findings and constraints: Most TCR sequences were uncommon, yet certain public TCRs appeared in many donors. Later analysis identified a missense DCLRE1C variant that was linked to TCR beta V- and J-gene trimming.

The chain links TRBV29-1 to TRBJ2-7; TRBD2 agrees at 14 bases. Sequenced input: PBMCs. This sequence originates from a man aged 40-55 years in good health and CMV-seropositive. CDR3 region: CSAGTSGSYEQYF. The CDR3 nucleotides are TGCAGCGCCGGGACTAGCGGGAGTTACGAGCAGTACTTC.